These 4 T cell receptor beta chains originate from one sample sequenced in a study of cytomegalovirus exposure and HLA in healthy donors. The PCR made use of 60 Vbeta and 13 Jbeta primers. Using immunoSEQ multiplex PCR, the repertoire was profiled, and TCRdb retains in-frame clones only, with some absent. This sample has some 220,000 clones, with 78% found just once. The sample comprised PBMCs. The source of these receptors is a boy aged 10-17 years in good health and CMV-seronegative.

The gene calls are TRBV6-6 and TRBJ2-7, with 7 bases aligning to TRBD1. J was trimmed by 0 bases and V by 7 bases; bases with no gene match: 3. Germline V CDR1 and CDR2: MNHNY, SVGAGI (reference sequence). The CDR3 extends over 13 amino acids. The CDR3 region has the DNA TGTGCCAGCAAGACAGGGAACTCCTACGAGCAGTACTTC. Translated: CASKTGNSYEQYF.

This clone showed up just once. The V gene is TRBV9, the J gene TRBJ2-1; D gene unclear. This CDR3 contains 13 residues. The V gene lost 3 bases and the J gene lost 2 bases, with 6 bases spanning the gap. From germline, CDR1 is SGDLS and CDR2 YYNGEE. CDR3: CASSARTYNEQFF. The CDR3, as DNA: TGTGCCAGCAGCGCGCGGACCTACAATGAGCAGTTCTTC.

The gene calls are TRBV15 and TRBJ1-2, with 9 nucleotides matching TRBD1. CDR1 and CDR2 (germline): LNHNV, YYDKDF (reference sequence). This CDR3 spans 14 amino acids. J lost 7 bases, V lost 9 bases, and 12 bases had no gene match. Written as DNA, the CDR3 is TGTGCCACTAGGGTAGGGGACAGGGCTCTTGGCTACACCTTC. Translated: CATRVGDRALGYTF.

This clone was detected only once. The V and J genes are TRBV7-8 and TRBJ2-1, with D perhaps matching TRBD2 (6 bases). There are 15 residues in the CDR3. Trimming took off 3 bases at V and 6 bases at J, with 15 bases between the two ends. Germline-derived CDR1 and CDR2 are SGHVS and FQNEAQ. CDR3 loop: CASSLVRDWSNEQFF. The DNA of the CDR3 is TGTGCCAGCAGCTTGGTTCGGGACTGGTCCAATGAGCAGTTCTTC.